These 22 T cell receptor beta chains were all obtained from the same sample, sequenced in a study of shared clonotypes between healthy human individuals. Assay used: immunoSEQ multiplex PCR; TCRdb lists only in-frame clones, some missing. The table has about 680,000 clones, approximately 75% seen once. Material for sequencing was memory CD4+ T cells sorted from blood. Subset: CD45RA-negative fraction. These receptor sequences come from a woman aged 25 to 39 in good health.

V usage is TRBV18 and J usage is TRBJ2-1; TRBD1 agrees at 8 bases. The CDR3 contains 15 residues. CDR1 and CDR2 (germline): KGHSH, LQKENI. V lost 5 bases to trimming and J lost 7 bases; unmatched junction nucleotides: 10. CDR3 protein: CASSAPGGAGNEQFF. CDR3 in DNA: TGTGCCAGCTCAGCCCCAGGGGGCGCGGGTAATGAGCAGTTCTTC.

Concerning this clone: Other DNA sequences from this sample encode an identical CDR3 as well. The chain combines TRBV7-9 with TRBJ2-1, with D possibly being TRBD1 or TRBD2 (5 bases each). The CDR3 totals 16 residues. Per the germline V gene, CDR1 is SEHNR and CDR2 is FQNEAQ (reference sequence). V was clipped by 5 bases and J by 4 bases, with 18 bases between them. The CDR3 protein is CASSPRGGSAYNEQFF. For the CDR3, the DNA is TGTGCCAGCAGCCCGAGGGGCGGGTCCGCTTACAATGAGCAGTTCTTC.

The chain links TRBV7-8 to TRBJ1-2; no clear D. This CDR3 region has 13 residues. Trimming took off 1 base at V and 2 bases at J, with 5 bases between the two ends. CDR1 is SGHVS, CDR2 FQNEAQ, per germline. The CDR3 is CASSLVLNYGYTF. CDR3 DNA: TGTGCCAGCAGCTTAGTTTTAAACTATGGCTACACCTTC.

This chain links TRBV5-1 with TRBJ1-1; weak D call: TRBD1 (6 bases). V was cut by 2 bases and J by 1 base, with 15 bases left in between. The CDR3 totals 16 residues. Per the germline V gene, CDR1 is SGHRS and CDR2 is YFSETQ. In nucleotides, the CDR3 is TGCGCCAGCAGCTTCGCGCCGGGGGCGGGGAACACTGAAGCTTTCTTT. Residues: CASSFAPGAGNTEAFF.

The chain combines TRBV5-5 with TRBJ1-1; no clear D gene. The CDR3 consists of 13 residues. Germline V gene lookup returns CDR1 SGHKS and CDR2 YYEKEE (reference sequence). V was trimmed by 1 base and J by 7 bases, leaving 11 bases between them. This CDR3 is CASSLLQDREAFF. The CDR3 bases are TGTGCCAGCAGCTTGTTGCAGGACCGTGAAGCTTTCTTT.

This clone showed up just a few times. V gene TRBV2 combines with J gene TRBJ2-5; the D gene is possibly TRBD2 (6 bases). V lost 5 bases and J lost 3, with 10 bases in between. This CDR3 has 13 amino acids. The V gene's germline CDR1 is SNHLY and CDR2 FYNNEI. The CDR3 nucleotides read TGTGCCAGCAGTATGACTAGAAAAGAGACCCAGTACTTC. This gives the protein CASSMTRKETQYF.

V gene TRBV12-5 combines with J gene TRBJ1-2; 9 bases line up with TRBD1. There are 13 residues in the CDR3. V lost 5 bases, J lost 8 bases, and 6 bases stayed unmatched. Germline values: CDR1 LGHNT, CDR2 FRNRAP. CDR3 amino acids: CASGITGGRGYTF. CDR3 nucleotides: TGTGCTAGTGGTATTACAGGGGGCAGAGGCTACACCTTC. Filled out from reference TRBV12-5 and TRBJ1-2, the complete variable domain reads DARVTQTPRHKVTEMGQEVTMRCQPILGHNTVFWYRQTMMQGLELLAYFRNRAPLDDSGMPKDRFSAEMPDATLATLKIQPSEPRDSAVYFCASGITGGRGYTFGSGTRLTVV.

The rearrangement uses TRBV28 and TRBJ2-7; 15 bases fit TRBD2. V was clipped by 3 bases and J by 2 bases; unmatched bases: 8. Germline loops: CDR1 MDHEN, CDR2 SYDVKM. This CDR3 has 18 amino acids. This CDR3 reads CASSFGTSGRWVTYEQYF. DNA for the CDR3: TGTGCCAGCAGTTTCGGGACTAGCGGGAGGTGGGTCACCTACGAGCAGTACTTC. The whole variable domain, remainder taken from reference TRBV28 and TRBJ2-7, is DVKVTQSSRYLVKRTGEKVFLECVQDMDHENMFWYRQDPGLGLRLIYFSYDVKMKEKGDIPEGYSVSREKKERFSLILESASTNQTSMYLCASSFGTSGRWVTYEQYFGPGTRLTVT.

The V call is TRBV7-8, the J call TRBJ1-5; 9 nucleotides match TRBD1. There are 17 residues in the CDR3. V was pared by 3 bases and J by 0 bases, with 6 bases of the junction left unmatched. In germline, CDR1 is SGHVS, CDR2 FQNEAQ. The CDR3 region has the DNA TGTGCCAGCAGCTTTCTTGGACAGGGGTATAGCAATCAGCCCCAGCATTTT. Amino acid sequence: CASSFLGQGYSNQPQHF.

This clone has only one observation. V and J are TRBV6-5 and TRBJ1-2; 8 bases map to TRBD1. The CDR3 loop spans 14 amino acids. The germline V gene encodes CDR1 MNHEY and CDR2 SVGAGI. J gave up 4 bases and V 6 bases, and 7 bases lay outside the gene matches. In DNA, the CDR3 is TGTGCCAGCAGCTACGACAGGGGCAGCTATGGCTACACCTTC. Its protein product is CASSYDRGSYGYTF.

The rearrangement joins TRBV28 to TRBJ1-2; 7 nucleotides match TRBD1. J was trimmed by 8 bases and V by 6 bases; bases with no gene match: 15. The CDR3 length is 15 residues. Looked up from germline, CDR1 is MDHEN and CDR2 is SYDVKM. This CDR3 is CASSYPGTADWGYTF. CDR3 nucleotide sequence: TGTGCCAGCAGCTACCCCGGGACAGCGGACTGGGGCTACACCTTC.

V gene TRBV5-1 combines with J gene TRBJ2-1; TRBD2 is a possible D gene (5 bases). The CDR3 has 15 residues. Germline loops: CDR1 SGHRS, CDR2 YFSETQ. Between the trimmed V and J ends, which lost 0 bases and 5 bases, there was a span of 12 bases. DNA for the CDR3: TGCGCCAGCAGCTTGGCGCCGCACGGGAACAATGAGCAGTTCTTC. Residues: CASSLAPHGNNEQFF.

The chain couples TRBV2 to TRBJ2-2, with a weak D call TRBD2 (6 bases). With 4 bases removed from V and 4 bases from J, the gap between germline ends came to 13 bases. Germline CDR1 SNHLY, CDR2 FYNNEI. CDR3 size: 15 residues. CDR3 sequence reads: CASSVRIGSTGELFF. CDR3 DNA sequence: TGTGCCAGCAGTGTCCGGATCGGGAGCACCGGGGAGCTGTTTTTT. The full variable domain, rest sourced from reference TRBV2 and TRBJ2-2, is EPEVTQTPSHQVTQMGQEVILRCVPISNHLYFYWYRQILGQKVEFLVSFYNNEISEKSEIFDDQFSVERPDGSNFTLKIRSTKLEDSAMYFCASSVRIGSTGELFFGEGSRLTVL.

The chain recombines TRBV18 with TRBJ1-5; D not certain. V lost 4 bases, J lost 7 bases, and 11 bases lay in between. Germline V gives CDR1 KGHSH, CDR2 LQKENI. This CDR3 region has 13 residues. CDR3 nucleotide sequence: TGTGCCAGCTCACTTGGCGGAGGGCAGCCCCAGCATTTT. It encodes CASSLGGGQPQHF.

As regards this clone: This same CDR3 is encoded by further DNA sequences in the sample. This sequence joins TRBV29-1 and TRBJ2-7; 12 bases map to TRBD2. Germline assignment: CDR1 SQVTM and CDR2 ANQGSEA. The CDR3 contains 14 residues. With 4 bases clipped from V and 2 bases from J, the junction kept 3 bases outside the gene matches. The CDR3 loop is CSVGRTSGTYEQYF. The CDR3, as DNA: TGCAGCGTTGGAAGGACTAGCGGGACCTACGAGCAGTACTTC.

This chain links TRBV2 with TRBJ1-5; the D gene is possibly TRBD1 (6 bases). CDR3 length equals 13 residues. Between the trimmed V and J ends, which lost 4 bases and 5 bases, there was a span of 9 bases. The germline CDR1 and CDR2 sequences are SNHLY and FYNNEI. The CDR3 bases are TGTGCCAGCAGTGGACAGGAGGATCAGCCCCAGCATTTT. It translates to CASSGQEDQPQHF.

V usage is TRBV5-1 and J usage is TRBJ2-3; 11 bases fit TRBD2. The CDR3 sequence is 16 residues long. Germline V CDR1 and CDR2: SGHRS, YFSETQ. The V gene end was trimmed by 4 bases and the J gene end by 4 bases; junction bases not matched to a gene: 8. The CDR3 loop reads CASSNGLAGTADTQYF. The CDR3 bases are TGCGCCAGCAGCAACGGACTAGCGGGTACCGCAGATACGCAGTATTTT.

This clone was seen a handful of times. V is TRBV5-6 and J is TRBJ2-2; no firm D call. The ends were cut back, 5 bases at V and 7 bases at J, with 15 bases in the middle. CDR1 SGHDT and CDR2 YYEEEE come from the germline V gene. The CDR3 runs 14 residues. The CDR3 sequence is CASRDRASHGELFF. The CDR3 DNA is TGTGCCAGCAGGGATCGGGCCTCGCACGGGGAGCTGTTTTTT.

The CDR3 DNA reads TGTGCCAGCAGCTCTGGACTAGGGAACGAGCAGTACTTC. Its protein is CASSSGLGNEQYF. The chain couples TRBV7-7 to TRBJ2-7; the match to TRBD2 covers 7 bases. Germline CDR1 SSHAT, CDR2 FNYEAQ (reference sequence). This CDR3 is built from 13 residues. J gave up 5 bases and V 4 bases, and 5 bases lay outside the gene matches.

The V and J genes are TRBV7-3 and TRBJ2-6; tentatively, D is TRBD1 (6 bases). There are 15 residues in the CDR3. Germline V gives CDR1 SGHTA, CDR2 FQGTGA. V shed 5 bases and J shed 2 bases, with 10 bases lying between them. The CDR3 sequence is CASSLAGAGANVLTF. The CDR3, as DNA: TGTGCCAGCAGCCTCGCAGGGGCTGGGGCCAACGTCCTGACTTTC.

The chain joins TRBV7-3 to TRBJ1-1; D is unresolved. This CDR3 spans 14 amino acids. Germline lookup yields CDR1 SGHTA and CDR2 FQGTGA. V lost 2 bases and J 2 bases, leaving 9 bases between the germline ends. Here the CDR3 DNA reads TGTGCCAGCAGCTTATCCCGAGCTAACACTGAAGCTTTCTTT. Protein: CASSLSRANTEAFF.

CDR3 loop: CASSLDIERSSYNEQFF. The CDR3 bases are TGTGCCAGCAGCTTAGACATAGAGAGAAGCTCCTACAATGAGCAGTTCTTC. The chain joins TRBV7-8 to TRBJ2-1; no definite D call. There are 17 residues in the CDR3. Germline loops: CDR1 SGHVS, CDR2 FQNEAQ. Trimming took 1 base from V and 0 from J, leaving 13 bases between them.